Listed here are 3 T cell receptor beta chains from one sample, sequenced in a study of T cells in Graves' hyperthyroidism and ophthalmopathy. What was amplified from RNA transcripts were TCR beta CDR3 regions. HTBI primers drove first-round RT-PCR of the TCR CDR3. TCRdb reprocessed the multiplex PCR reads with MiXCR, giving one entry per CDR3 protein. This sample carries some 600,000 distinct CDR3 sequences, around 14% of them seen once, and the ten largest clones take more than 4.5%. Source material: blood. These receptors were collected from a woman aged 25-40 years with Graves' hyperthyroidism that later progressed to Graves' ophthalmopathy.

The V and J genes are TRBV6-2 or TRBV6-3 and TRBJ2-1; TRBD2 is a possible D gene (6 bases). V was shortened by 2 bases and J by 3 bases, with 8 bases between the two germline ends. Germline V gene data show CDR1 as MNHEY and CDR2 as SVGEGT. This CDR3 spans 14 amino acids. The CDR3 region has the DNA TGTGCCAGCAGTTACCCCGGGGGCTACAATGAGCAGTTCTTC. The encoded protein is CASSYPGGYNEQFF.

The sample holds many counts of this clonotype. CDR3 sequence: CASRQGAVGTEAFF. The CDR3 DNA reads as TGCGCCAGCAGACAGGGGGCAGTGGGCACTGAAGCTTTCTTT. The chain joins TRBV5-1 to TRBJ1-1; TRBD1 aligns across 9 bases. Germline V gene sequence: CDR1 SGHRS, CDR2 YFSETQ. The CDR3 contains 14 residues. The J segment lost 4 bases and the V segment lost 5 bases, leaving 6 bases of the junction unmatched.

This clonotype was counted ten times or more. V gene TRBV2 combines with J gene TRBJ1-2; 7 bases match TRBD1. Germline CDR1 and CDR2: SNHLY and FYNNEI. Trimming cost V 1 base and J 2 bases; bases outside gene matches: 4. This CDR3 spans 15 amino acids. CDR3 nucleotides: TGTGCCAGCAGTGAAGAGGAAGGGGGCAACTATGGCTACACCTTC. It codes for CASSEEEGGNYGYTF.